These 29 T cell receptor beta chains were sequenced from one sample in a study of control samples from healthy donors and cancer patients. This table comes from immunoSEQ multiplex PCR, and its TCRdb copy is limited to in-frame clones, with some not included. Of 130,000 or so clones in the sample, around 90% were seen once. Sequenced: blood. The receptor source for this set is a man younger than 35 in good health.

The V gene is TRBV7-2, the J gene TRBJ2-1; tentatively, D is TRBD2 (5 bases). The CDR3 loop spans 12 amino acids. The germline gives CDR1 SGHTA, CDR2 FQGNSA. The V and J ends lost 5 bases and 10 bases respectively, with 12 bases between them. The CDR3 nucleotides are TGTGCCAGCAGCCCTACTAGTCGAGAGCAGTTCTTC. Translating gives CASSPTSREQFF.

The chain recombines TRBV11-3 with TRBJ1-2, with D possibly TRBD1 on 6 matching bases. Trimming removed 5 bases from V and 5 bases from J, with 9 bases in between. The CDR3 has 12 residues. The germline gives CDR1 SGHNT, CDR2 YENEEA. CDR3 protein: CASSQGGYGYTF. The CDR3 DNA follows: TGTGCCAGCAGCCAAGGGGGATATGGCTACACCTTC. Filled out from reference TRBV11-3 and TRBJ1-2, the complete variable domain reads EAGVVQSPRYKIIEKKQPVAFWCNPISGHNTLYWYLQNLGQGPELLIRYENEEAVDDSQLPKDRFSAERLKGVDSTLKIQPAELGDSAVYLCASSQGGYGYTFGSGTRLTVV.

The J gene is TRBJ2-2, the V gene TRBV6-1, with D possibly called TRBD1 or TRBD2 (5 bases each). This CDR3 has 13 amino acids. Germline CDR1 reads MNHNS; CDR2 reads SASEGT. Trimming removed 3 bases from V and 7 bases from J, with 9 bases in between. CDR3 coding DNA: TGTGCCAGCAGTGATTCGGGGCACGGGGAGCTGTTTTTT. Translation gives CASSDSGHGELFF.

V is TRBV5-1 and J is TRBJ1-1; 7 bases agree with TRBD1. The CDR3 is 14 amino acids. Germline loops: CDR1 SGHRS, CDR2 YFSETQ. With V trimmed by 0 bases and J by 5 bases, 4 bases remained unmatched. The DNA of the CDR3 is TGCGCCAGCAGCTTGGGACAGGGTAGGACTGAAGCTTTCTTT. It codes for CASSLGQGRTEAFF.

The rearrangement uses TRBV5-1 and TRBJ1-2; the D is unclear. Germline CDR1 SGHRS, CDR2 YFSETQ. Trimming cost V 0 bases and J 0 bases, with 12 bases left between them. The CDR3 has 16 amino acids. CDR3 sequence reads: CASSLEGAPTNYGYTF. DNA for the CDR3: TGCGCCAGCAGCTTGGAGGGTGCACCTACTAACTATGGCTACACCTTC. The full variable domain, its missing parts supplied by reference TRBV5-1 and TRBJ1-2, is KAGVTQTPRYLIKTRGQQVTLSCSPISGHRSVSWYQQTPGQGLQFLFEYFSETQRNKGNFPGRFSGRQFSNSRSEMNVSTLELGDSALYLCASSLEGAPTNYGYTFGSGTRLTVV.

This sequence joins TRBV6-2 or TRBV6-3 and TRBJ1-1; D remains ambiguous. Germline V lookup: CDR1 MNHEY, CDR2 SVGEGT. This CDR3 has 13 amino acids. V dropped 6 bases and J dropped 1 base, with 9 bases sitting between them. CDR3 in DNA: TGTGCCAGCAGCCATATTGGGAACACTGAAGCTTTCTTT. Translated, it gives CASSHIGNTEAFF.

The CDR3 nucleotides are TGTGCCAGTAGTCCCCTTCTGGACTCGGGAAACGACTACGAGCAGTACTTC. Amino acids: CASSPLLDSGNDYEQYF. This chain uses TRBV19 with TRBJ2-7; possible D gene TRBD2, 5 bases. Germline V gene sequence: CDR1 LNHDA, CDR2 SQIVND (reference sequence). The CDR3 has 17 residues. Trimming pared 5 bases from V and 3 bases from J, leaving 23 bases between.

V and J are TRBV21-1 and TRBJ1-1; the table's TRBD1 call for D was not verified on the DNA. TRBV21-1 is listed as a pseudogene. CDR3 length equals 15 residues. The CDR3 protein is CASRGGQPMNTEAFF. DNA of the CDR3: TGTGCCAGCAGAGGGGGACAACCCATGAACACTGAAGCTTTCTTT.

This chain joins TRBV27 and TRBJ1-2; D uncertain. Trimming pared 3 bases from V and 0 bases from J, leaving 5 bases between. This CDR3 is 13 amino acids long. Germline V lookup: CDR1 MNHEY, CDR2 SMNVEV (reference sequence). CDR3 region: CASSFGANYGYTF. The CDR3 DNA is TGTGCCAGCAGTTTTGGTGCTAACTATGGCTACACCTTC.

The CDR3 here is CASSRQGLAGDNEQFF. CDR3 in DNA: TGTGCCAGCAGCCGCCAGGGACTAGCGGGGGACAATGAGCAGTTCTTC. This chain links TRBV7-3 with TRBJ2-1; 14 bases map to TRBD2. Trimming at V came to 5 bases and at J to 5 bases, leaving 5 bases not matched to a gene. In germline, CDR1 is SGHTA, CDR2 FQGTGA. CDR3 length: 16 residues.

Here the CDR3 reads CASSLGQGGYEQYF. CDR3 sequence (DNA): TGCGCCAGCAGCTTGGGACAGGGGGGCTACGAGCAGTACTTC. The chain carries TRBV5-1 and TRBJ2-7, with 9 bases matching TRBD1. V lost 0 bases to trimming and J lost 3 bases; unmatched junction nucleotides: 1. From germline, CDR1 is SGHRS and CDR2 YFSETQ. The CDR3 is 14 amino acids.

The CDR3 DNA follows: TGTGCCAGCAGCGACGGACAGTTCAATCAGCCCCAGCATTTT. Amino acid sequence: CASSDGQFNQPQHF. The chain recombines TRBV28 with TRBJ1-5; tentative D call: TRBD1 (6 bases). Germline CDR1 MDHEN, CDR2 SYDVKM. The V end lost 6 bases, the J end lost 3 bases, and 12 bases lay between the germline ends. The CDR3 length is 14 residues.

The chain employs TRBV11-2 and TRBJ1-1, with a possible D match to TRBD1 (6 bases). The germline gives CDR1 SGHAT, CDR2 FQNNGV. This CDR3 contains 17 residues. Trimming took 1 base from V and 4 from J, leaving 19 bases between them. CDR3 sequence reads: CASSLVPLTRGSTEAFF. The CDR3 DNA follows: TGTGCCAGCAGCTTAGTCCCACTTACCAGGGGTAGCACTGAAGCTTTCTTT.

This chain links TRBV18 with TRBJ2-7; 9 bases agree with TRBD1. The CDR3 runs to 17 residues. From germline, CDR1 is KGHSH and CDR2 LQKENI. V dropped 3 bases and J dropped 6; count of bases not matched to a gene: 15. The CDR3 sequence is CASSPGQGLGLSGEQYF. CDR3 coding DNA: TGTGCCAGCTCACCGGGACAGGGATTAGGGTTATCGGGCGAGCAGTACTTC. The full variable domain, in which reference TRBV18 and TRBJ2-7 provide the parts outside the CDR3, is NAGVMQNPRHLVRRRGQEARLRCSPMKGHSHVYWYRQLPEEGLKFMVYLQKENIIDESGMPKERFSAEFPKEGPSILRIQQVVRGDSAAYFCASSPGQGLGLSGEQYFGPGTRLTVT.

The chain employs TRBV6-5 and TRBJ2-3; 12 bases map to TRBD2. The CDR3 length is 15 residues. Trimming removed 10 bases from V and 11 bases from J; junction bases left unmatched: 16. Per germline, CDR1 MNHEY and CDR2 SVGAGI. In DNA, the CDR3 is TGTGCCACCCCCGACCCCCTAGCGGGGGGGGGAATGCAGTATTTT. Protein sequence: CATPDPLAGGGMQYF.

The CDR3, as DNA: TGCGCCAGCAGCCAAGGGGACAGGGATGTGAAGACCCAGTACTTC. As protein: CASSQGDRDVKTQYF. V usage is TRBV4-1 and J usage is TRBJ2-5; TRBD1 matches at 9 bases. Germline trimming cut 1 base from V and 6 bases from J; bases unmatched to any gene: 6. Germline V gives CDR1 MGHRA, CDR2 YSYEKL. This CDR3 has 15 amino acids.

The chain recombines TRBV4-1 with TRBJ2-2; D ambiguous. Trimming cost V 1 base and J 3 bases, with 6 bases left between them. Per germline, CDR1 MGHRA and CDR2 YSYEKL. The CDR3 consists of 14 residues. CDR3 sequence: CASSQVGDTGELFF. CDR3 DNA: TGCGCCAGCAGCCAAGTTGGGGACACCGGGGAGCTGTTTTTT.

J is TRBJ2-1 and V is TRBV5-5, with 7 bases fitting TRBD1. V lost 4 bases and J lost 4; bases outside the gene matches: 11. The CDR3 has 16 amino acids. The germline CDR1 and CDR2 sequences are SGHKS and YYEKEE (reference sequence). CDR3 loop: CASSPVTGIGYNEQFF. CDR3 nucleotides: TGTGCCAGCAGCCCGGTGACAGGGATTGGGTACAATGAGCAGTTCTTC.

The CDR3 coding sequence is TGTGCCAGCAGCCGCGACAGGGTGAGCGGCTACACCTTC. Amino acid sequence: CASSRDRVSGYTF. The chain combines TRBV14 with TRBJ1-2, with 7 bases that match TRBD1. The CDR3 spans 13 residues. Germline CDR1 and CDR2: SGHDN and FVKESK. J lost 8 bases, V lost 4 bases, and 7 bases had no gene match.

This clone appeared a single time. This sequence joins TRBV6-5 and TRBJ1-2, with TRBD1 matching 7 bases. CDR3 length equals 15 residues. Germline CDR1 and CDR2: MNHEY and SVGAGI. The V segment lost 0 bases and the J segment 2 bases; nucleotides outside the gene matches: 3. Written as DNA, the CDR3 is TGTGCCAGCAGTTACTCGACGGGACAGAACTATGGCTACACCTTC. Its translation is CASSYSTGQNYGYTF.

V is TRBV21-1 and J is TRBJ2-2; TRBD1, the D gene given by the table, was not confirmed from the DNA. TRBV21-1 corresponds to a pseudogene. The CDR3 contains 19 residues. CDR3 DNA: TGTGCCAGCAGCAAGGGGGACAGATATGCGATCGGCGACACCGGGGAGCTGTTTTTT. Protein: CASSKGDRYAIGDTGELFF.

V is TRBV7-2 and J is TRBJ2-1; 9 nucleotides match TRBD1. From germline, CDR1 is SGHTA and CDR2 FQGNSA. The CDR3 runs 16 residues. The junction had 5 bases not matched to a gene; V was cut back by 5 bases and J by 0 bases. Written as DNA, the CDR3 is TGTGCCAGCAGCCTGACAGGGGGATTCTCCTACAATGAGCAGTTCTTC. It translates to CASSLTGGFSYNEQFF. The full variable domain, its missing parts supplied by reference TRBV7-2 and TRBJ2-1, is GAGVSQSPSNKVTEKGKDVELRCDPISGHTALYWYRQSLGQGLEFLIYFQGNSAPDKSGLPSDRFSAERTGGSVSTLTIQRTQQEDSAVYLCASSLTGGFSYNEQFFGPGTRLTVL.

The chain uses TRBV6-5 and TRBJ1-1; TRBD1 matches 8 bases. From germline, CDR1 is MNHEY and CDR2 SVGAGI. V shed 5 bases and J 1 base; nucleotides not matched to a gene: 6. CDR3 length: 15 amino acids. CDR3 in amino acids: CASSLTGTGNTEAFF. The CDR3 coding sequence is TGTGCCAGCAGTCTAACCGGGACAGGGAACACTGAAGCTTTCTTT.

J is TRBJ2-2 and V is TRBV2, with a weak D call TRBD1 (6 bases). Germline assignment: CDR1 SNHLY and CDR2 FYNNEI. This CDR3 region has 15 residues. V was shortened by 2 bases and J by 1 base, with 8 bases between the two germline ends. This CDR3 reads CASSEQGQNTGELFF. Here the CDR3 DNA reads TGTGCCAGCAGTGAACAGGGGCAGAACACCGGGGAGCTGTTTTTT.

V usage is TRBV19 and J usage is TRBJ1-2, with D possibly matching TRBD1 (6 bases). The germline gives CDR1 LNHDA, CDR2 SQIVND (reference sequence). CDR3 length: 13 residues. Deletions cut 9 bases from V and 9 bases from J, with 20 bases between. The CDR3 DNA reads TGTGCCAGCAGGCCCGCTTGGGGGGACAGCTACACCTTC. Encoded protein: CASRPAWGDSYTF. Full variable domain (missing parts from reference TRBV19 and TRBJ1-2): DGGITQSPKYLFRKEGQNVTLSCEQNLNHDAMYWYRQDPGQGLRLIYYSQIVNDFQKGDIAEGYSVSREKKESFPLTVTSAQKNPTAFYLCASRPAWGDSYTFGSGTRLTVV.

The chain joins TRBV7-9 to TRBJ1-2; maybe TRBD1 (5 bases). V lost 5 bases and J 1 base, leaving 14 bases between the germline ends. Germline CDR1 is SEHNR and CDR2 is FQNEAQ (reference sequence). The CDR3 is 15 amino acids. The CDR3 DNA is TGTGCCAGCAGCCCCGCGGGGCCCGGTAACTATGGCTACACCTTC. Amino acids: CASSPAGPGNYGYTF.

This sequence joins TRBV2 and TRBJ2-3; D perhaps matches TRBD1 (6 bases). The CDR3 totals 13 residues. CDR1 and CDR2 from the germline V gene are SNHLY and FYNNEI. V lost 4 bases and J 6 bases, leaving 11 bases between the germline ends. CDR3 bases: TGTGCCAGCAGTGTACTGGGGGCGGATACGCAGTATTTT. The encoded protein is CASSVLGADTQYF.

The chain joins TRBV27 to TRBJ2-1; maybe TRBD1 (5 bases). This CDR3 spans 14 amino acids. V shed 5 bases and J shed 6 bases, with 14 bases lying between them. CDR1 and CDR2 (germline): MNHEY, SMNVEV (reference sequence). The CDR3 DNA is TGTGCCAGCAGTCCCTCATTCGACAGCAATGAGCAGTTCTTC. Translation: CASSPSFDSNEQFF.

The chain joins TRBV10-3 to TRBJ1-1; D unclear. Trimming pared 2 bases from V and 3 bases from J, leaving 10 bases between. This CDR3 has 14 residues. Germline CDR1 and CDR2: ENHRY and SYGVKD. The CDR3 is CAISELYRHTEAFF. CDR3 nucleotides: TGTGCCATCAGTGAGCTTTACAGACACACTGAAGCTTTCTTT.